This T cell receptor beta chain was observed in a study of blood T cell repertoires in COVID-19. Study-level background: Spain, Italy and the United States supplied samples that represented acute and convalescent COVID-19. The cDNA or gDNA used as material had been derived from T cells, B-cell-depleted T cells, or PBMCs.

V was pared by 4 bases and J by 2 bases, with 6 bases of the junction left unmatched. The length of the CDR3 is 16 residues. Germline-derived CDR1 and CDR2 are LGHDT and YNNKEL (reference sequence). Per the study methods: Reference gene primer amplification in the assay estimated nucleated cell counts. TCRdb's table, derived via immunoSEQ multiplex PCR, lists solely in-frame clones and lacks some. V, J and clone size were drawn from that table, and D and trimming were deduced from the DNA. The sample consists of some 250,000 clones, over 70% of them appearing once. The rearrangement uses TRBV3-1 (or the pseudogene TRBV3-2) and TRBJ2-3, with TRBD2 identical over 10 bases. The receptor comes from a woman older than 75 with acute or convalescent COVID-19. Sequenced: peripheral blood. CDR3 sequence (DNA): TGTGCCAGCAGCCTAGGGACTAGCGCTACCACAGATACGCAGTATTTT. Translation gives CASSLGTSATTDTQYF.